This T cell receptor (beta chain) was documented in a study of T cell repertoires in cytomegalovirus infection. Study-level background: Evidence of both CMV infection and a matching HLA type came from public TCR beta signatures.

One entry per CDR3 protein, called by TCRdb with MiXCR from the reads. The repertoire consists of about 680,000 distinct CDR3 sequences, with roughly 26% occurring once and the leading ten covering 8%. Turning to this clonotype: What it binds is unknown.

J lost 5 bases, V lost 0 bases, and 9 bases had no gene match. Per germline, CDR1 ENHRY and CDR2 SYGVKD. The length of the CDR3 is 16 residues. Study-wide findings and caveats: The ex vivo response was dominated by HLA-C-restricted CMV-specific TCR beta clonotypes.

The V and J genes are TRBV10-3 and TRBJ2-7, with 8 bases fitting TRBD1. Sequenced: CD8+ T cells from PBMCs. The receptor was derived from a human donor in good health (CMV status not recorded). Some clones in this sample may be carry-over from other donors' samples. The CDR3 region is CAISESPDRGLDEQYV. The DNA of the CDR3 is TGTGCCATCAGTGAGTCACCCGACAGGGGTCTTGACGAGCAGTACGTC.